The rows below give T cell receptor beta chains drawn from one sample of a study of cytomegalovirus exposure and HLA in healthy donors. The protocol was immunoSEQ multiplex PCR, while the TCRdb copy is restricted to in-frame clones and leaves out a portion. Found here are approximately 170,000 clones, roughly 80% of them singletons; the top ten hold about 2.4%. The sample was PBMCs. All receptors derive from a male donor in good health and CMV-seronegative. The CDR3 runs from the conserved cysteine through the conserved F or W. The D gene is left open where the match is weak. Clone size is not always given. Where it is, it says once, few, many or a class for expanded clones.

CDR3nt: TGCGCCAGCAGCCACAATATCCAGGGCAGTACGAAAAACTATGGCTACCCCTTC
CDR3aa: CASSHNIQGSTKNYGYPF
d_gene: NA
abundance: NA
v_gene: TRBV4-1
j_gene: TRBJ1-2

CDR3nt: TGTGCCAGCACAGTCGGCGGGGGGTCTAGGGGTGAGCAGTTCTTC
CDR3aa: CASTVGGGSRGEQFF
d_gene: TRBD2
abundance: NA
v_gene: TRBV4-2
j_gene: TRBJ2-1

CDR3nt: TGTGCCAGCAGCTTGGCCGGGGTTGACGAGCAGTACTTC
CDR3aa: CASSLAGVDEQYF
d_gene: NA
abundance: NA
v_gene: TRBV5-4
j_gene: TRBJ2-7

CDR3nt: TGTGCCAGCAGCCTGGGACTAGATACGGGTGAGCAGTTCTTC
CDR3aa: CASSLGLDTGEQFF
d_gene: TRBD2
abundance: NA
v_gene: TRBV7-3
j_gene: TRBJ2-1

CDR3nt: TGTGCCAGCAGTTCCATCGACAGGTTCGAGCAGTACTTC
CDR3aa: CASSSIDRFEQYF
d_gene: NA
abundance: NA
v_gene: TRBV28
j_gene: TRBJ2-7

CDR3nt: TGTGCCAGCAGCCTTTTCGGGACTAGCGACAAGACCCAGTACTTC
CDR3aa: CASSLFGTSDKTQYF
d_gene: TRBD2
abundance: NA
v_gene: TRBV6-5
j_gene: TRBJ2-5

CDR3nt: TGCGCCAGCACATTGGGAGGGGCCACCGGGGAGCTGTTTTTT
CDR3aa: CASTLGGATGELFF
d_gene: TRBD2
abundance: NA
v_gene: TRBV5-1
j_gene: TRBJ2-2

CDR3nt: TGTGCCAGCTCACCACCGACAGCCCAGTCCTACGAGCAGTACTTC
CDR3aa: CASSPPTAQSYEQYF
d_gene: NA
abundance: once
v_gene: TRBV18
j_gene: TRBJ2-7

CDR3nt: TGCAGCGTTGTAAGGGACAGGGGACGATATGGCTACACCTTC
CDR3aa: CSVVRDRGRYGYTF
d_gene: TRBD1
abundance: once
v_gene: TRBV29-1
j_gene: TRBJ1-2

CDR3nt: TGTGCCAGTAGTACCCGGGACAGGGGGCAGGATGAGCAGTTCTTC
CDR3aa: CASSTRDRGQDEQFF
d_gene: TRBD1
abundance: NA
v_gene: TRBV19
j_gene: TRBJ2-1

CDR3nt: TGTGCCAGCAGTCTAATGCCCGTGACAGGGGCCAGTACTTCACCCCTCCACTTT
CDR3aa: CASSLMPVTGASTSPLHF
d_gene: TRBD1
abundance: NA
v_gene: TRBV28
j_gene: TRBJ1-6

CDR3nt: TGTGCCAGCAGCACTGCGGGAGGTGAGACCCAGTACTTC
CDR3aa: CASSTAGGETQYF
d_gene: TRBD2
abundance: NA
v_gene: TRBV9
j_gene: TRBJ2-5

CDR3nt: TGTGCCAGCAGTCTAACCCTCTTGAACCCTGAAGCTTTCTTT
CDR3aa: CASSLTLLNPEAFF
d_gene: NA
abundance: NA
v_gene: TRBV6-5
j_gene: TRBJ1-1

CDR3nt: TGTGCCAGCAGCCCGGGACAACTCCCCTACGAGCAGTACTTC
CDR3aa: CASSPGQLPYEQYF
d_gene: NA
abundance: few
v_gene: TRBV7-2
j_gene: TRBJ2-7

CDR3nt: TGTGCCAGCAGCCGGACAGGTCGGGGCATTCAGTACTTC
CDR3aa: CASSRTGRGIQYF
d_gene: TRBD1
abundance: once
v_gene: TRBV14
j_gene: TRBJ2-4

CDR3nt: TGTGCCAGCAGCTTAGCGAAGGAGGGGCTCTATGGCTACACCTTC
CDR3aa: CASSLAKEGLYGYTF
d_gene: NA
abundance: few
v_gene: TRBV7-9
j_gene: TRBJ1-2

CDR3nt: TGTGCCAGCAGCCCGGGACAGCGGTCCTACGAGCAGTACTTC
CDR3aa: CASSPGQRSYEQYF
d_gene: TRBD1
abundance: NA
v_gene: TRBV5-4
j_gene: TRBJ2-7

CDR3nt: TGTGCCAGCAGCAGGGGTTTCCGATCTGGCTACACCTTC
CDR3aa: CASSRGFRSGYTF
d_gene: NA
abundance: NA
v_gene: TRBV6-5
j_gene: TRBJ1-2

CDR3nt: TGTGCTAGTGGTAACAGCCCGGGGGGCCAAGAGACCCAGTACTTC
CDR3aa: CASGNSPGGQETQYF
d_gene: TRBD2
abundance: NA
v_gene: TRBV12-5
j_gene: TRBJ2-5

CDR3nt: TGTGCCAGCAGTTCACAGGGACTAGCGGGGATTCTAGCCAAAAACATTCAGTACTTC
CDR3aa: CASSSQGLAGILAKNIQYF
d_gene: TRBD2
abundance: once
v_gene: TRBV28
j_gene: TRBJ2-4

CDR3nt: TGTGCCAGTAGTTACGCGACAAGCTACGAGCAGTACTTC
CDR3aa: CASSYATSYEQYF
d_gene: NA
abundance: NA
v_gene: TRBV19
j_gene: TRBJ2-7

CDR3nt: TGTGCCAGCAGCGTAGACACGATAAACACTGAAGCTTTCTTT
CDR3aa: CASSVDTINTEAFF
d_gene: NA
abundance: NA
v_gene: TRBV7-2
j_gene: TRBJ1-1

CDR3nt: TGTGCCAGCAGCTTACCTGAGTACTATGGCTACACCTTC
CDR3aa: CASSLPEYYGYTF
d_gene: NA
abundance: NA
v_gene: TRBV13
j_gene: TRBJ1-2

CDR3nt: TGTGCCAGCAGCCAGCGAGGGACAGGGGCCATGAACACTGAAGCTTTCTTT
CDR3aa: CASSQRGTGAMNTEAFF
d_gene: TRBD1
abundance: NA
v_gene: TRBV16
j_gene: TRBJ1-1

CDR3nt: TGTGCCAGCAGTGTCCGCTCTGGGGCCAACGTCCTGACTTTC
CDR3aa: CASSVRSGANVLTF
d_gene: NA
abundance: NA
v_gene: TRBV2
j_gene: TRBJ2-6

CDR3nt: TGTGCCAGCAGTTTCCGGACAAACTCCTACGAGCAGTACTTC
CDR3aa: CASSFRTNSYEQYF
d_gene: NA
abundance: NA
v_gene: TRBV27
j_gene: TRBJ2-7

CDR3nt: TGTGCCTGGAGCCCCCTGTTGGCATGGACTAGCGGGGGGGCCCAAGAGACCCAGTACTTC
CDR3aa: CAWSPLLAWTSGGAQETQYF
d_gene: TRBD2
abundance: NA
v_gene: TRBV30
j_gene: TRBJ2-5

CDR3nt: TGTGCCAGCAGTTCCCAGTCAAGCAATCAGCCCCAGCATTTT
CDR3aa: CASSSQSSNQPQHF
d_gene: NA
abundance: once
v_gene: TRBV6-1
j_gene: TRBJ1-5

CDR3nt: TGCGCCAGCAGCCAAGATCCCCCTAGCGGGGGACGAAATACGCAGTATTTT
CDR3aa: CASSQDPPSGGRNTQYF
d_gene: TRBD2
abundance: once
v_gene: TRBV4-1
j_gene: TRBJ2-3

CDR3nt: TGCGCCAGCAGCCGAGAAGGGACAGCGGAAAACACCATATATTTT
CDR3aa: CASSREGTAENTIYF
d_gene: TRBD1
abundance: NA
v_gene: TRBV5-1
j_gene: TRBJ1-3

CDR3nt: TGTGCCAGTACTCTTGGGGACAGGGGGTTTGGGGCCAACGTCCTGACTTTC
CDR3aa: CASTLGDRGFGANVLTF
d_gene: TRBD1
abundance: NA
v_gene: TRBV19
j_gene: TRBJ2-6

CDR3nt: TGTGCCAGCAGCCTAGAGGACGGGGGGTATTTCGACTATGGCTACACCTTC
CDR3aa: CASSLEDGGYFDYGYTF
d_gene: NA
abundance: NA
v_gene: TRBV5-4
j_gene: TRBJ1-2

CDR3nt: TGTGCCAGCAGCCGCGGGCCCCTTGGGCCCCAGCATTTT
CDR3aa: CASSRGPLGPQHF
d_gene: NA
abundance: NA
v_gene: TRBV7-9
j_gene: TRBJ1-5

CDR3nt: TGTGCCAGCAGTTTATTTGGCCTAGCGGGAGGGAGCTCCTACGAGCAGTACTTC
CDR3aa: CASSLFGLAGGSSYEQYF
d_gene: TRBD2
abundance: once
v_gene: TRBV27
j_gene: TRBJ2-7

CDR3nt: TGTGCCATCAGTGAGCCGACAGGGGGCATCGGCTACACCTTC
CDR3aa: CAISEPTGGIGYTF
d_gene: TRBD1
abundance: NA
v_gene: TRBV10-3
j_gene: TRBJ1-2

CDR3nt: TGTGCCAGCAGCTCGCCAGAGGGGGTTCAAGAGACCCAGTACTTC
CDR3aa: CASSSPEGVQETQYF
d_gene: NA
abundance: NA
v_gene: TRBV7-2
j_gene: TRBJ2-5

CDR3nt: TGTGCCAGCAGTCCCCACTGGGGGGAAGTGTTTTTT
CDR3aa: CASSPHWGEVFF
d_gene: NA
abundance: NA
v_gene: TRBV25-1
j_gene: TRBJ1-4

CDR3nt: TGTGCCAGCTCTGGGGGGACCGGTAGGGAGCAGTACTTC
CDR3aa: CASSGGTGREQYF
d_gene: NA
abundance: NA
v_gene: TRBV25-1
j_gene: TRBJ2-7

CDR3nt: TGCAGCGTTGAAGGACCGTTTCGGTGGACTAGCGGGAGTGTGTACAATGAGCAGTTCTTC
CDR3aa: CSVEGPFRWTSGSVYNEQFF
d_gene: TRBD2
abundance: NA
v_gene: TRBV29-1
j_gene: TRBJ2-1

CDR3nt: TGCGCCAGCAGAACGACTAGCGAGAACACCGGGGAGCTGTTTTTT
CDR3aa: CASRTTSENTGELFF
d_gene: TRBD2
abundance: NA
v_gene: TRBV5-1
j_gene: TRBJ2-2

CDR3nt: TGTGCCAGCAGGCCCGCCGGGAGGGAAAAACTGTTTTTT
CDR3aa: CASRPAGREKLFF
d_gene: NA
abundance: NA
v_gene: TRBV28
j_gene: TRBJ1-4

CDR3nt: TGTGCCAGCAGTGAGGACGGGGGGTCCCACAATGAGCAGTTCTTC
CDR3aa: CASSEDGGSHNEQFF
d_gene: TRBD2
abundance: NA
v_gene: TRBV6-4
j_gene: TRBJ2-1